This is a list of T cell receptor beta chains from one sample in a study of blood T cell repertoires in COVID-19. The table came from immunoSEQ multiplex PCR; TCRdb's copy has only in-frame clones and leaves some out. The data hold roughly 43,000 clones, with 85% to 90% observed a single time. Material for sequencing was peripheral blood. These receptors all stem from a human donor in a cohort sampled during active COVID-19. Both conserved end residues are part of each CDR3. D genes are given only for firm matches. The size field is filled for only some rows; it gives once, few, many or a size class.

D gene	V gene	clone size	J gene	CDR3 length	CDR3 protein	CDR3 DNA
TRBD1	TRBV11-2	once	TRBJ2-1	15	CASSLLRTGVFGQFF	TGTGCCAGCAGCTTATTAAGGACAGGGGTTTTCGGGCAGTTCTTC
TRBD1	TRBV27	.	TRBJ1-2	17	CASSLFGRGSWFGGYTF	TGTGCCAGCAGTTTGTTCGGCAGGGGGTCCTGGTTCGGAGGCTACACCTTC
TRBD1	TRBV7-9	.	TRBJ2-7	14	CASSHTGTGYEQYF	TGTGCCAGCAGCCACACCGGGACAGGGTACGAGCAGTACTTC
.	TRBV5-8	.	TRBJ1-6	15	CASSLGGTSNSPLHF	TGTGCCAGCAGCTTGGGAGGGACATCCAATTCACCCCTCCACTTT
TRBD2	TRBV5-4	.	TRBJ2-7	16	CASSFPGLAGGDEQYF	TGTGCCAGCAGCTTCCCCGGACTAGCGGGGGGGGACGAGCAGTACTTC
.	TRBV5-1	once	TRBJ2-1	11	CASSRSNEQFF	TGCGCCAGCAGCCGCAGCAATGAGCAGTTCTTC
TRBD1	TRBV9	once	TRBJ1-2	13	CASSVGQGYGYTF	TGTGCCAGCAGCGTAGGACAGGGTTATGGCTACACCTTC
.	TRBV5-6	.	TRBJ2-7	13	CASSSTGYGEQYF	TGTGCCAGCAGCTCGACGGGGTATGGCGAGCAGTACTTC
TRBD1	TRBV5-6	once	TRBJ2-1	17	CASSHDRGSFTYNEQFF	TGTGCCAGCAGCCACGACAGGGGCTCATTCACCTACAATGAGCAGTTCTTC
.	TRBV27	.	TRBJ1-6	15	CASSFSQRQGSPLHF	TGTGCCAGCAGTTTTTCACAGCGCCAGGGTTCACCCCTCCACTTT
.	TRBV4-1	.	TRBJ1-1	16	CASSQDIRGLNTEAFF	TGCGCCAGCAGCCAAGATATCAGGGGACTGAACACTGAAGCTTTCTTT
TRBD1	TRBV2	few	TRBJ1-5	14	CASSADRGNQPQHF	TGTGCCAGCAGTGCCGACAGGGGCAATCAGCCCCAGCATTTT
TRBD2	TRBV5-1	once	TRBJ2-7	17	CASSDPGKGLGGYEQYF	TGCGCCAGCAGCGACCCGGGGAAGGGACTAGGGGGCTACGAGCAGTACTTC
TRBD1	TRBV6-5	.	TRBJ2-7	14	CASHTGQGSYEQYF	TGTGCCAGCCACACGGGACAGGGATCCTACGAGCAGTACTTC
.	TRBV7-6	.	TRBJ1-3	22	CASSLLAVVVQPGGSSGNTIYF	TGTGCCAGCAGCTTGCTTGCGGTTGTTGTTCAGCCCGGGGGAAGTTCTGGAAACACCATATATTTT
TRBD2	TRBV5-1	.	TRBJ2-1	15	CASSRTSGGANEQFF	TGCGCCAGCAGCAGGACTAGCGGGGGGGCCAATGAGCAGTTCTTC
TRBD1	TRBV5-1	.	TRBJ2-7	13	CASKTRQGYEQYF	TGCGCCAGCAAAACCCGACAGGGCTACGAGCAGTACTTC
TRBD2	TRBV2	once	TRBJ2-5	18	CASSDPRTSEPGKETQYF	TGTGCCAGCAGTGACCCTAGGACTAGCGAGCCAGGGAAGGAGACCCAGTACTTC
TRBD2	TRBV27	.	TRBJ2-3	15	CASSSLAGGADTQYF	TGTGCCAGCAGCTCTCTAGCGGGAGGGGCAGATACGCAGTATTTT
.	TRBV19	.	TRBJ2-5	15	CASSILSGNQETQYF	TGTGCCAGTAGTATTTTGAGCGGAAACCAAGAGACCCAGTACTTC
.	TRBV27	.	TRBJ2-5	14	CASSLSSNSGTQYF	TGTGCCAGCAGTTTATCTTCCAATTCCGGGACCCAGTACTTC
TRBD1	TRBV3-1/TRBV3-2	.	TRBJ1-2	15	CASSQDWDRAYGYTF	TGTGCCAGCAGCCAAGATTGGGACAGGGCCTATGGCTACACCTTC
.	TRBV24-1	.	TRBJ2-3	14	CATSESGSTDTQYF	TGTGCCACCAGTGAGAGCGGGAGCACAGATACGCAGTATTTT
.	TRBV28	.	TRBJ2-6	15	CASSLAKTGANVLTF	TGTGCCAGCAGTTTAGCGAAAACTGGGGCCAACGTCCTGACTTTC
.	TRBV5-1	.	TRBJ1-1	16	CASSDLRTALRTEAFF	TGCGCCAGCAGCGACCTTAGGACAGCCCTAAGGACTGAAGCTTTCTTT
.	TRBV11-2	.	TRBJ2-7	14	CASSLFVSSYEQYF	TGTGCCAGCAGCTTATTCGTCTCCTCCTACGAGCAGTACTTC
.	TRBV24-1	.	TRBJ2-5	18	CATSDYRGLAGGFETQYF	TGTGCCACCAGTGATTACAGGGGGCTAGCGGGCGGATTTGAGACCCAGTACTTC